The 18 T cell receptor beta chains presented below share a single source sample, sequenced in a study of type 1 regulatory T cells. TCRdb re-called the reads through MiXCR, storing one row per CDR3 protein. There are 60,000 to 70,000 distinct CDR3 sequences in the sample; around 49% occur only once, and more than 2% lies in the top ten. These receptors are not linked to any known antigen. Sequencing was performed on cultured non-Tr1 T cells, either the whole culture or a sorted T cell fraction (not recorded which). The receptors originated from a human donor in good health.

CDR3 sequence (DNA): TGTGCCAGCAGCCCTTTACTAGCGGGGGGGTACAATGAGCAGTTCTTC. Translating gives CASSPLLAGGYNEQFF. This chain links TRBV3-1 with TRBJ2-1; 13 positions match TRBD2. Germline V CDR1 and CDR2: LGHDT, YNNKEL (reference sequence). This CDR3 spans 16 amino acids. Germline trimming cut 4 bases from V and 4 bases from J; bases unmatched to any gene: 4.

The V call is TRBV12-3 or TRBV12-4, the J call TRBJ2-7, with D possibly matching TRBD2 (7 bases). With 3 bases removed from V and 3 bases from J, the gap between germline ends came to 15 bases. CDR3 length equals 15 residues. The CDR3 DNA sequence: TGTGCCAGCAGTTTTTCGTGGGGGGGCCGCTACGAGCAGTACTTC. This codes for CASSFSWGGRYEQYF.

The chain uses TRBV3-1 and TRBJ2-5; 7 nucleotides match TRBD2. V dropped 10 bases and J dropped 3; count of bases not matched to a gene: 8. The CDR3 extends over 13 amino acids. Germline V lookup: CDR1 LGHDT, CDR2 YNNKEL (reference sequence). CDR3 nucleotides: TGTGCCACCCTTTCGGGGGGTGAAGAGACCCAGTACTTC. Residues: CATLSGGEETQYF.

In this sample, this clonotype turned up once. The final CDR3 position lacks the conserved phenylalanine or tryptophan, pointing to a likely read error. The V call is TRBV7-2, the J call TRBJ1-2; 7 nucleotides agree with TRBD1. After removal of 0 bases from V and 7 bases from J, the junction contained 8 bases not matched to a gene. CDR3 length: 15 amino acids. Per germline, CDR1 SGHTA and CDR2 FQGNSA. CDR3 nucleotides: TGTGCCAGCAGCTTAGCCCACAGGGGATTCTCTGGCTACACCATC. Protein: CASSLAHRGFSGYTI.

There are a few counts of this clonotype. In nucleotides, the CDR3 is TGTGCCAGCAGCTCCGCGGGGGGGCGGCTAGGGGAGCAGTACTTC. Amino acids: CASSSAGGRLGEQYF. V is TRBV7-2 and J is TRBJ2-7, with 9 bases matching TRBD2. The germline V gene encodes CDR1 SGHTA and CDR2 FQGNSA. Unmatched junction bases numbered 11, after V lost 4 bases and J lost 7 bases. This CDR3 has 15 residues.

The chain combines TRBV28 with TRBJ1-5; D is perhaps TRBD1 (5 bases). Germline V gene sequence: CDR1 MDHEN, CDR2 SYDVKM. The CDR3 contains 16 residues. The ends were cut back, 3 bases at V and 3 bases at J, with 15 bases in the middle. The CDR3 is CASSFGGGTFNQPQHF. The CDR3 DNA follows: TGTGCCAGCAGTTTTGGCGGGGGAACGTTCAATCAGCCCCAGCATTTT.

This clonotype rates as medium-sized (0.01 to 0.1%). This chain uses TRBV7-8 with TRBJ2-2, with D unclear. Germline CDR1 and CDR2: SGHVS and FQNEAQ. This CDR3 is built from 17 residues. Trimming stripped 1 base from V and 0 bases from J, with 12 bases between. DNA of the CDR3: TGTGCCAGCAGCTTAGTGATTCAGGTTACGAACACCGGGGAGCTGTTTTTT. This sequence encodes CASSLVIQVTNTGELFF.

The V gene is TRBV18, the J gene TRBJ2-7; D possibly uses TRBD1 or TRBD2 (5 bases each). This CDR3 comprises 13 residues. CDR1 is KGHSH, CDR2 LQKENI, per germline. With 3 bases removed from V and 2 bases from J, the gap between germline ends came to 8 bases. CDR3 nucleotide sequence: TGTGCCAGCTCACCCGGGGCTCCCTACGAGCAGTACTTC. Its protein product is CASSPGAPYEQYF.

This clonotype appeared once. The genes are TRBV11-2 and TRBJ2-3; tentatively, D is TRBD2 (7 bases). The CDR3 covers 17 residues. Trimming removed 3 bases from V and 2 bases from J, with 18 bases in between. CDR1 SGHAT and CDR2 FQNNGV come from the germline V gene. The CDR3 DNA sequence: TGTGCCAGCAGCTTCTCCGGGGGGCCTCGTCCCACAGATACGCAGTATTTT. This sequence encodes CASSFSGGPRPTDTQYF. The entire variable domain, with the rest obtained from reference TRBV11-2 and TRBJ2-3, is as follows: EAGVAQSPRYKIIEKRQSVAFWCNPISGHATLYWYQQILGQGPKLLIQFQNNGVVDDSQLPKDRFSAERLKGVDSTLKIQPAKLEDSAVYLCASSFSGGPRPTDTQYFGPGTRLTVL.

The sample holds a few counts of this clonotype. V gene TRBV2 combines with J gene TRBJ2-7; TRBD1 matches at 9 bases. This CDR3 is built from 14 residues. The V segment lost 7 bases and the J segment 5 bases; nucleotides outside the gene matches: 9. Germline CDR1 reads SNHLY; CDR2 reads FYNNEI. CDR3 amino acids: CASIRLGQGNEQYF. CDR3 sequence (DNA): TGTGCCAGCATCCGACTTGGACAGGGGAACGAGCAGTACTTC.

The CDR3 DNA is TGCGCCAGCAGCTTCCGGGACAGGGAGGGCTACACCTTC. Amino acids: CASSFRDREGYTF. V is TRBV5-1 and J is TRBJ1-2, with 9 bases identical to TRBD1. From germline, CDR1 is SGHRS and CDR2 YFSETQ. There are 13 residues in the CDR3. J gave up 8 bases and V 2 bases, and 4 bases lay outside the gene matches.

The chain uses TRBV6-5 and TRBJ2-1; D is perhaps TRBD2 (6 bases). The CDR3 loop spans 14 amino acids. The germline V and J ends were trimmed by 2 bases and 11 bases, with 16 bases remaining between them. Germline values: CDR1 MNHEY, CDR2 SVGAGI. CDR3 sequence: CASSYRDGGNKQFF. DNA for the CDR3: TGTGCCAGCAGTTACCGGGACGGGGGAAATAAGCAGTTCTTC.

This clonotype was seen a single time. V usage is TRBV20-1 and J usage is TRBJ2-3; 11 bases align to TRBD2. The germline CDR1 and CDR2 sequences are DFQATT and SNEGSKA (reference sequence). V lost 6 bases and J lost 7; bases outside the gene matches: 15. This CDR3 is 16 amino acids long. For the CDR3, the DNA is TGCAGTGCCTCTAAGACGGAGACTAGCGGGGTGAATACGCAGTATTTT. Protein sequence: CSASKTETSGVNTQYF.

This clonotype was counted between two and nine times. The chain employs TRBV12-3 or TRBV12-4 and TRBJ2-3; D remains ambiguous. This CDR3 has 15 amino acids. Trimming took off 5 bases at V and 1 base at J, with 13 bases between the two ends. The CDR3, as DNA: TGTGCCAGCAGTCCCCCCTTACGGGGCACAGATACGCAGTATTTT. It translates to CASSPPLRGTDTQYF.

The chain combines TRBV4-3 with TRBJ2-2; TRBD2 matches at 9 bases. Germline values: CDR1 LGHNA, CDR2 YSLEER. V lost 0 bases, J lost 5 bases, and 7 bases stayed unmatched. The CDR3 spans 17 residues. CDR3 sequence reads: CASSQEAGGRKTGELFF. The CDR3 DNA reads TGCGCCAGCAGCCAAGAGGCGGGGGGGCGAAAAACCGGGGAGCTGTTTTTT.

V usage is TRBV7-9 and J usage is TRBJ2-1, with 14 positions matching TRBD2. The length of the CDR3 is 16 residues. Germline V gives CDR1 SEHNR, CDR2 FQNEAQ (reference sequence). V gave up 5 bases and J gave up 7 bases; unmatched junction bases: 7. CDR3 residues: CASSRPGLAGANEQFF. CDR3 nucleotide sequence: TGTGCCAGCAGCCGACCGGGACTAGCGGGGGCAAATGAGCAGTTCTTC.

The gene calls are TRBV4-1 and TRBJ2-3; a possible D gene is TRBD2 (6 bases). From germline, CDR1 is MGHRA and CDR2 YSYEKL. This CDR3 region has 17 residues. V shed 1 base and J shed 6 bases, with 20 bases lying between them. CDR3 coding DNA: TGCGCCAGCAGCCAAGGAACGGGGACTGCAACCCCCGATACGCAGTATTTT. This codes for CASSQGTGTATPDTQYF.

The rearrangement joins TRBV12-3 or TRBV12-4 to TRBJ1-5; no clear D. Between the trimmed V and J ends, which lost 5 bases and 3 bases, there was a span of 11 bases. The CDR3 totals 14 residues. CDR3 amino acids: CASSVSSINQPQHF. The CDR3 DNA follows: TGTGCCAGCAGTGTGTCCAGTATCAATCAGCCCCAGCATTTT.